The source of this T cell receptor beta chain is a study of cytomegalovirus exposure and HLA in healthy donors. The CDR3 runs to 17 residues. Germline-derived CDR1 and CDR2 are SGHTS and YDEGEE. The germline V and J ends were trimmed by 6 bases and 5 bases, with 24 bases remaining between them. This clone was counted a single time. It was with 60 Vbeta and 13 Jbeta primers that the PCR ran. Repertoires were generated with immunoSEQ multiplex PCR, while TCRdb's copy carries only in-frame clones and drops some. The sample shows about 160,000 clones, around 74% of them seen only once. V usage is TRBV5-8 and J usage is TRBJ1-5; weak D call: TRBD1 (6 bases). The sample consisted of PBMCs. The source is a female donor in good health and CMV-seronegative. The CDR3 region is CASNPPETGGGYQPQHF. The DNA of the CDR3 is TGTGCCAGCAACCCACCCGAGACAGGAGGTGGATATCAGCCCCAGCATTTT.